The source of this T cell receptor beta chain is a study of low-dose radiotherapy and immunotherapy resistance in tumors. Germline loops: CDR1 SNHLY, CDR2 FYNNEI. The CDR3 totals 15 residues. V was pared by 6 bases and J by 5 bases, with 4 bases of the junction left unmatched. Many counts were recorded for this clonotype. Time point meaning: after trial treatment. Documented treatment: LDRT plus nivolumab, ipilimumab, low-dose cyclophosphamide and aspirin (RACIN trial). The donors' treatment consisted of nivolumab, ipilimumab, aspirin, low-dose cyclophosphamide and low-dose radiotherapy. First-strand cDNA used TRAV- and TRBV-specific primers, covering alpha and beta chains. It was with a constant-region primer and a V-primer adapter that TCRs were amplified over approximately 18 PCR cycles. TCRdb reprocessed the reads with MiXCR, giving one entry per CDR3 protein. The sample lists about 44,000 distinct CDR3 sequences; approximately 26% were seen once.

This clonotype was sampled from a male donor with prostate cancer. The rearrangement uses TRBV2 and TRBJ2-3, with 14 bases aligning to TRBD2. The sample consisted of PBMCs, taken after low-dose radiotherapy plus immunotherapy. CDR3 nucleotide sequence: TGTGCCAGCAGCGAGACTAGCGGGAGGGAAGATACGCAGTATTTT. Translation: CASSETSGREDTQYF. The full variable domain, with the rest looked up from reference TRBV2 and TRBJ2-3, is EPEVTQTPSHQVTQMGQEVILRCVPISNHLYFYWYRQILGQKVEFLVSFYNNEISEKSEIFDDQFSVERPDGSNFTLKIRSTKLEDSAMYFCASSETSGREDTQYFGPGTRLTVL.